This section outlines one T cell receptor (beta chain) sequence together with its context. This clonotype was detected only a few times. Its specific antigen is unknown. There are no base qualities to consult, and no much larger clone falls within one base. These data come from a study of response to subunit inactivated influenza vaccine (dated by TCRdb to 2016 to 2019). About the investigation overall: The study used deep quantitative T cell receptor repertoire profiling to track responses to a trivalent subunit inactivated influenza vaccine.

Results and caveats for the whole study, not just this receptor: It was suggested by the authors that each seasonal influenza vaccination may recruit only a limited number of new T cells.

Via the germline V gene, CDR1 is MNHEY and CDR2 SVGAGI. The CDR3 holds 17 amino acids from the cysteine to the phenylalanine. Kept here is only the CDR3 DNA, which spans 51 bases and is read in frame from base 1. Trimming takes 0 bases from V and 6 bases from J, and the germline ends sit 18 bases apart. The method behind the library was RT-PCR. The reads were generated on an Illumina HiSeq 2500. The public reads were reanalyzed by TCRdb: fastp trimming at Q25, MiXCR alignment, in-frame beta chains only. Each entry merges the rows of one CDR3 protein and shows their most common DNA and genes. The sample table lists roughly 700,000 distinct CDR3 sequences, 15% to 19% of them with a count of one. The leading ten clones occupy roughly 11% of the sample.

This sequence was found in a man in his fifties who received an inactivated influenza vaccine. Donor details come from another sample of the same person, matched by shared clones. The sample consisted of PBMCs from blood, taken 12 days after vaccination. Recombination linked TRBV6-5 to TRBJ2-1; a tentative D call is TRBD2 (6 bases match). The DNA is TGTGCCAGCAGTTACTCTATGGGGGGAGGTCACCGCAATGAGCAGTTCTTC. It translates to CASSYSMGGGHRNEQFF.